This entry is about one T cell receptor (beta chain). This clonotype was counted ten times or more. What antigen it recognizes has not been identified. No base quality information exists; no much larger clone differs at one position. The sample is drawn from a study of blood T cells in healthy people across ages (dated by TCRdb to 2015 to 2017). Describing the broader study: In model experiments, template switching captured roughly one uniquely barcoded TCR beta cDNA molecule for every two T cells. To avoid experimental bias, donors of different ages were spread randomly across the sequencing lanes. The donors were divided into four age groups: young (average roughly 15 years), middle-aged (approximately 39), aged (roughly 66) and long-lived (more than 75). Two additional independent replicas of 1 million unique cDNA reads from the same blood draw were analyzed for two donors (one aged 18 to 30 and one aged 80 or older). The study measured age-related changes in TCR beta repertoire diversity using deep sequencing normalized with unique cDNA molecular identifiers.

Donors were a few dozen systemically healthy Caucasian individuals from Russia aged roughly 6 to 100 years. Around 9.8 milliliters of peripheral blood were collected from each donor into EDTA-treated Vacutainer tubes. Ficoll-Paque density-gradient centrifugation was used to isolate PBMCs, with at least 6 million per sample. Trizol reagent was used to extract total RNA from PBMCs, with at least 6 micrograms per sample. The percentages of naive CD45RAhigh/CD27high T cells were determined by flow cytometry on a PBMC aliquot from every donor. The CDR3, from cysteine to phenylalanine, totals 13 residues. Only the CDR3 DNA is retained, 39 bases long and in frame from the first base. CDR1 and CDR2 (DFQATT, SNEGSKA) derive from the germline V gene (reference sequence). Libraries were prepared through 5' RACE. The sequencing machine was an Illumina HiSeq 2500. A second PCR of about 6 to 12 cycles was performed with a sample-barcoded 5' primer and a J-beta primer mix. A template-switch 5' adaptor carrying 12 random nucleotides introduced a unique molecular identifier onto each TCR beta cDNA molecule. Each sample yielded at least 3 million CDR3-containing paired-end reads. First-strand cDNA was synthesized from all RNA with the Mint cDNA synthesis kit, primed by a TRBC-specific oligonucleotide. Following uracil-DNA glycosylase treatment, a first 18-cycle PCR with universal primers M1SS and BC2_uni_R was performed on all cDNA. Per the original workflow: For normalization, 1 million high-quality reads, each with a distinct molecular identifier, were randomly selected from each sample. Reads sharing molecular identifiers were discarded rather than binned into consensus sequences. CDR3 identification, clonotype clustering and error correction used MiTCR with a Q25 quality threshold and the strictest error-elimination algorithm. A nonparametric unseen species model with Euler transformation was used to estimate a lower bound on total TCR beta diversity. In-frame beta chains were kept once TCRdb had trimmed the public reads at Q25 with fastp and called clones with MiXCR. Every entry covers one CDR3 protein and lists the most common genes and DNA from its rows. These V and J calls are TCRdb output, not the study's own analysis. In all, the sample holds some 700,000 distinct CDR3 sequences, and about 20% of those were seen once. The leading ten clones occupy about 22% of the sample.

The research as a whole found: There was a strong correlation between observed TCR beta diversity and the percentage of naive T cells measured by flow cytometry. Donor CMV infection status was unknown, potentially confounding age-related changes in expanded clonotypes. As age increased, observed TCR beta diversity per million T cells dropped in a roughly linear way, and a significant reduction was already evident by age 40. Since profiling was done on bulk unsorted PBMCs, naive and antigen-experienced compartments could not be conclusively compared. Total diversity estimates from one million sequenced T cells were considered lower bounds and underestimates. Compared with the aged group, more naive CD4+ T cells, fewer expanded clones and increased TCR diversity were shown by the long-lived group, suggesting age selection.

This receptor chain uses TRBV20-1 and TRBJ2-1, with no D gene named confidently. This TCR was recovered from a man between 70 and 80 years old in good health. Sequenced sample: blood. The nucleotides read TGCACCCTTCGGGCGGCGGTGGGGAATGAGCAGTTCTTC. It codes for CTLRAAVGNEQFF.